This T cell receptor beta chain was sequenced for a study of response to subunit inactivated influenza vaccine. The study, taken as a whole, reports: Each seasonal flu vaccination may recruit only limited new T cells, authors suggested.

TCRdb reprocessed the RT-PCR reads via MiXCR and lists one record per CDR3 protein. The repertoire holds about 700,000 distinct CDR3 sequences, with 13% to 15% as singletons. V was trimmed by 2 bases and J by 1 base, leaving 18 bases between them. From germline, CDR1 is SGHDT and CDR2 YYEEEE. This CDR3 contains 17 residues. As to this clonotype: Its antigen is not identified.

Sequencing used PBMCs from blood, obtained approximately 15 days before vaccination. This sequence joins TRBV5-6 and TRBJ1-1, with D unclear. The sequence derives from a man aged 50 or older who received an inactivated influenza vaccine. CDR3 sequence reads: CASSLLKGQPQNTEAFF. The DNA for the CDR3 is TGTGCCAGCAGCTTACTTAAGGGCCAACCTCAGAACACTGAAGCTTTCTTT. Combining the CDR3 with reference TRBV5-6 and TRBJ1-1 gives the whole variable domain DAGVTQSPTHLIKTRGQQVTLRCSPKSGHDTVSWYQQALGQGPQFIFQYYEEEERQRGNFPDRFSGHQFPNYSSELNVNALLLGDSALYLCASSLLKGQPQNTEAFFGQGTRLTVV.